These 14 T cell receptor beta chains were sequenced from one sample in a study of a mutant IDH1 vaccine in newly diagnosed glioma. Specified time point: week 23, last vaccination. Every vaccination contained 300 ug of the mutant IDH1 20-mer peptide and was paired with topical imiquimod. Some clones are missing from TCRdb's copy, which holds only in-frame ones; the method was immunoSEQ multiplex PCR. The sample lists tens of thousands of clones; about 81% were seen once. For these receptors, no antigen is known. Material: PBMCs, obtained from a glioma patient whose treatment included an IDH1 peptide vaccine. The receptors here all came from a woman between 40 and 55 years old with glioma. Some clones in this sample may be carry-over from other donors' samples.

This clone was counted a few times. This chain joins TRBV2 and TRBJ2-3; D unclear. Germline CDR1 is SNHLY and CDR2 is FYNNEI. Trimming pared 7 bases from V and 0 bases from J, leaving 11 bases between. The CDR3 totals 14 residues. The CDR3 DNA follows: TGTGCCAGCAAGCTCACTGCCAGCACAGATACGCAGTATTTT. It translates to CASKLTASTDTQYF.

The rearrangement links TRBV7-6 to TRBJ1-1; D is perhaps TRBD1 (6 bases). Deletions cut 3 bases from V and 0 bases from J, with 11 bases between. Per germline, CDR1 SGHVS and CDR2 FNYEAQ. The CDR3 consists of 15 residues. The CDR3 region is CASSLGGVVNTEAFF. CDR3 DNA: TGTGCCAGCAGCTTGGGGGGCGTAGTGAACACTGAAGCTTTCTTT.

Here the CDR3 reads CASIGEGHEQFF. CDR3 nucleotide sequence: TGTGCCAGCATCGGAGAGGGCCATGAGCAGTTCTTC. V usage is TRBV2 and J usage is TRBJ2-1, with D possibly matching TRBD2 (5 bases). The CDR3 runs 12 residues. Germline CDR1 SNHLY, CDR2 FYNNEI. Trimming removed 7 bases from V and 8 bases from J, with 12 bases in between.

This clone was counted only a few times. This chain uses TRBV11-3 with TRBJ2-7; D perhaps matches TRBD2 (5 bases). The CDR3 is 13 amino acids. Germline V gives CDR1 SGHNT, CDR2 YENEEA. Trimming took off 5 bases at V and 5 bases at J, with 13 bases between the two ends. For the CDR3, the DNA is TGTGCCAGCAGCACTCCGGCTAGCAACGAGCAGTACTTC. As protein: CASSTPASNEQYF.

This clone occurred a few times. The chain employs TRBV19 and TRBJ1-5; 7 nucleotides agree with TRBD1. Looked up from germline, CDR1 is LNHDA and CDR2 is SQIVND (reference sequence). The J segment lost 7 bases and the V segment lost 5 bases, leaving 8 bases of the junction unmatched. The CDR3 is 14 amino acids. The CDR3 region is CASSEGGRGQPQHF. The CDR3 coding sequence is TGTGCCAGTAGTGAAGGGGGCCGAGGCCAGCCCCAGCATTTT.

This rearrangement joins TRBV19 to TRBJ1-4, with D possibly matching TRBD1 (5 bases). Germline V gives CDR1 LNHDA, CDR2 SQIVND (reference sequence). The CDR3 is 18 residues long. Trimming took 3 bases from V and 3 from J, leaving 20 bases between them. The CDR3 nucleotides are TGTGCCAGTAGTATGGCTCCCTTGCTGGGGCGGGCTAATGAAAAACTGTTTTTT. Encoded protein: CASSMAPLLGRANEKLFF.

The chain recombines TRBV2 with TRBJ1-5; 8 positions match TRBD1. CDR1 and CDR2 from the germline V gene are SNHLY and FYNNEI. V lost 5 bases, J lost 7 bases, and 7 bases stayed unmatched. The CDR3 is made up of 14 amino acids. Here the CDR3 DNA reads TGTGCCAGCAGTACACGGACAGGGTGGCAGCCCCAGCATTTT. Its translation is CASSTRTGWQPQHF.

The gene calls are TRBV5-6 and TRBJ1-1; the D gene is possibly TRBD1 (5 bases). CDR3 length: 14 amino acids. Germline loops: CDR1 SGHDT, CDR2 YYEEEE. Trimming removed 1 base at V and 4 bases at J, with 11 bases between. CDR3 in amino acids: CASSLPGVITEAFF. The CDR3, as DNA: TGTGCCAGCAGCTTGCCGGGGGTTATCACTGAAGCTTTCTTT.

The CDR3 bases are TGTGCCAGCAGCCTACGGACGGCTAACTATGGCTACACCTTC. Protein sequence: CASSLRTANYGYTF. V is TRBV7-2 and J is TRBJ1-2, with D uncertain. Trimming shortened V by 5 bases and J by 0 bases, and 10 bases separated the two germline ends. There are 14 residues in the CDR3. Germline-derived CDR1 and CDR2 are SGHTA and FQGNSA.

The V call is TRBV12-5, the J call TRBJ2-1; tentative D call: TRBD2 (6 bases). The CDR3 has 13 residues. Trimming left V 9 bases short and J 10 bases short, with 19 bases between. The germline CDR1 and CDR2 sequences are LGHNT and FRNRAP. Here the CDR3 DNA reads TGTGCTAGCTCCCTCCTGGGGGGTGACGAGCAGTTCTTC. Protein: CASSLLGGDEQFF.

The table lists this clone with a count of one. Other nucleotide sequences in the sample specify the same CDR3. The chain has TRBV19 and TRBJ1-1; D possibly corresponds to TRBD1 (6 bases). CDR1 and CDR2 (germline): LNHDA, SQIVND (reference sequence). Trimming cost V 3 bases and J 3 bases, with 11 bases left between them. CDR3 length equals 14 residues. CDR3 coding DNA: TGTGCCAGTAGTATTGGTCAGGGGTACACTGAAGCTTTCTTT. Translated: CASSIGQGYTEAFF. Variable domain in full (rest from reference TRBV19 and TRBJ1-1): DGGITQSPKYLFRKEGQNVTLSCEQNLNHDAMYWYRQDPGQGLRLIYYSQIVNDFQKGDIAEGYSVSREKKESFPLTVTSAQKNPTAFYLCASSIGQGYTEAFFGQGTRLTVV.

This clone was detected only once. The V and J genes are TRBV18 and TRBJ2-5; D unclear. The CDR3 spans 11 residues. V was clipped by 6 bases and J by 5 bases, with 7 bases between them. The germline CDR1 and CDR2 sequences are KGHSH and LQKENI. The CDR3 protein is CASSFQETQYF. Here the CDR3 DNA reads TGTGCCAGCTCGTTTCAGGAGACCCAGTACTTC. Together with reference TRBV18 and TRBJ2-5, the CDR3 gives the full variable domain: NAGVMQNPRHLVRRRGQEARLRCSPMKGHSHVYWYRQLPEEGLKFMVYLQKENIIDESGMPKERFSAEFPKEGPSILRIQQVVRGDSAAYFCASSFQETQYFGPGTRLLVL.

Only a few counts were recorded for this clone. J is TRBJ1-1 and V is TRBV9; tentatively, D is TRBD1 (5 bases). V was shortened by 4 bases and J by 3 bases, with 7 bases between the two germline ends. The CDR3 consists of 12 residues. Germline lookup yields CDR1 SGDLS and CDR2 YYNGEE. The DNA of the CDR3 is TGTGCCAGCAGCCCGGGGGACACTGAAGCTTTCTTT. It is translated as CASSPGDTEAFF.

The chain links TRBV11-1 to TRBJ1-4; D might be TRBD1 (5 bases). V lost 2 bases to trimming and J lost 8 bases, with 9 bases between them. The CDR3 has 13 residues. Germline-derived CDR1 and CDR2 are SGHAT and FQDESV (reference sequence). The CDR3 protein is CASSLSRGEKLFF. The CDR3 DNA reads TGTGCCAGCAGCTTATCAAGGGGAGAAAAACTGTTTTTT.